This is a list of T cell receptor beta chains from one sample in a study of blood T cell repertoires in COVID-19. The table came from immunoSEQ multiplex PCR; TCRdb's copy has only in-frame clones and leaves some out. The table lists approximately 76,000 clones, around 90% of them singletons. The sample was peripheral blood. These TCRs come from a man aged 30-40 years with acute or convalescent COVID-19. Each CDR3 is given with its conserved first and last residue. The D gene is left open where the match is weak. Clone size is stated in some rows and not others, as once, few, many or a class when expanded.

j_call d_call v_call clone_size cdr3_aa cdr3_nt
TRBJ2-2 . TRBV24-1 few CATSDFWGGTFDPNESNTGELFF TGTGCCACCAGTGATTTTTGGGGGGGCACATTCGACCCTAATGAATCGAACACCGGGGAGCTGTTTTTT
TRBJ1-4 . TRBV30 . CAWSVTGTEKLFF TGTGCCTGGAGTGTGACAGGAACTGAAAAACTGTTTTTT
TRBJ2-2 TRBD2 TRBV6-2/TRBV6-3 . CASSQAGENTGELFF TGTGCCAGCAGTCAAGCGGGAGAGAACACCGGGGAGCTGTTTTTT
TRBJ1-1 . TRBV27 . CASKSRLNRASTEAFF TGTGCCAGCAAGAGTAGACTAAACAGGGCTAGCACTGAAGCTTTCTTT
TRBJ1-1 . TRBV15 . CATSRNRESRNTEAFF TGTGCCACCAGCAGAAACAGGGAGTCACGGAACACTGAAGCTTTCTTT
TRBJ2-1 . TRBV12-2 . CASRLALQDWSSYNEQFF TGTGCAAGTCGCTTAGCCCTCCAGGACTGGAGCTCCTACAATGAGCAGTTCTTC
TRBJ1-5 . TRBV2 . CASRNEANQPQHF TGTGCCAGCAGGAACGAGGCGAATCAGCCCCAGCATTTT
TRBJ1-2 TRBD1 TRBV28 . CATYRGQYGYTF TGTGCCACTTACAGGGGCCAGTATGGCTACACCTTC
TRBJ1-5 TRBD1 TRBV5-5 . CASSLALTGDFNQPQHF TGTGCCAGCAGCTTGGCCCTCACAGGGGACTTCAATCAGCCCCAGCATTTT
TRBJ1-4 . TRBV28 . CASSLSSSGEKLFF TGTGCCAGCAGCTTAAGCTCCTCGGGTGAAAAACTGTTTTTT
TRBJ1-6 TRBD1 TRBV30 few CAWSPDRGLSPLHF TGTGCCTGGAGCCCGGACAGGGGGCTTTCACCCCTCCACTTT
TRBJ1-4 . TRBV28 . CASSLGGEGTNEKLFF TGTGCCAGCAGTTTGGGGGGGGAGGGGACTAATGAAAAACTGTTTTTT
TRBJ1-1 . TRBV5-1 . CASSRQTEMNTEAFF TGCGCCAGCAGCCGTCAGACTGAGATGAACACTGAAGCTTTCTTT
TRBJ2-7 TRBD1 TRBV27 . CASSYSGTGWIVYEQYF TGTGCCAGCAGTTACTCCGGGACAGGGTGGATTGTATACGAGCAGTACTTC
TRBJ2-1 TRBD2 TRBV24-1 . CATSSAQAGNNYNEQFF TGTGCCACCAGTTCCGCACAAGCGGGAAACAACTACAATGAGCAGTTCTTC
TRBJ2-1 TRBD2 TRBV3-1/TRBV3-2 . CASSQAAGLALSEQFF TGTGCCAGCAGCCAAGCCGCGGGACTAGCGCTAAGTGAGCAGTTCTTC
TRBJ1-2 TRBD1 TRBV2 . CARLLTGASGYTF TGTGCCAGACTCCTTACAGGGGCGAGTGGCTACACCTTC
TRBJ1-2 TRBD1 TRBV6-1 few CASSEASELRQGLSLYGYTF TGTGCCAGCAGTGAAGCTTCTGAGCTTCGACAGGGACTCTCCCTCTATGGCTACACCTTC
TRBJ2-3 TRBD2 TRBV5-6 . CASTKSGGSGSADTQYF TGTGCCAGCACCAAATCAGGAGGTAGCGGGAGTGCAGATACGCAGTATTTT
TRBJ2-7 TRBD2 TRBV13 . CASSAGLAGGEQYF TGTGCCAGCAGCGCCGGACTAGCGGGAGGCGAGCAGTACTTC
TRBJ1-1 . TRBV29-1 . CSAKSPNRAQGTEAFF TGCAGCGCCAAGAGTCCCAACAGAGCCCAGGGCACTGAAGCTTTCTTT
TRBJ1-4 TRBD1 TRBV9 . CASSATGDLEKLFF TGTGCCAGCAGCGCCACAGGGGACCTCGAAAAACTGTTTTTT
TRBJ2-1 TRBD2 TRBV5-5 . CASSTPGTSGRALEQFF TGTGCCAGCAGCACCCCCGGGACTAGCGGGAGGGCCCTTGAGCAGTTCTTC
TRBJ2-3 TRBD2 TRBV27 . CASSSRLAGGPIDTQYF TGTGCCAGCAGTTCCCGACTAGCGGGAGGGCCCATAGATACGCAGTATTTT
TRBJ1-5 TRBD1 TRBV28 . CASGVKPGTEGRQPQHF TGTGCCAGCGGAGTTAAACCCGGGACAGAGGGTCGACAGCCCCAGCATTTT
TRBJ2-2 TRBD2 TRBV19 . CASRTSGRGTGELFF TGTGCCAGTAGGACTAGCGGGAGGGGCACCGGGGAGCTGTTTTTT
TRBJ2-1 . TRBV9 . CASSPLRGDEQFF TGTGCCAGCAGCCCACTAAGAGGCGATGAGCAGTTCTTC
TRBJ2-1 TRBD2 TRBV6-4 . CASSQGTSSISDEQFF TGTGCCAGCAGTCAAGGGACTAGCTCGATCTCCGATGAGCAGTTCTTC
TRBJ1-1 . TRBV6-5 . CASSYSNSYTEAFF TGTGCCAGCAGTTACTCGAACAGCTACACTGAAGCTTTCTTT
TRBJ2-1 . TRBV6-5 . CASSDSSYNEQFF TGTGCCAGCAGCGACAGCTCCTACAATGAGCAGTTCTTC
TRBJ2-1 . TRBV28 once CASSLESFNEQFF TGTGCCAGCAGTTTAGAGAGTTTCAATGAGCAGTTCTTC
TRBJ1-1 . TRBV30 . CASLPAGGGRDNTEAFF TGTGCCTCCCTCCCGGCAGGAGGGGGGAGGGATAACACTGAAGCTTTCTTT
TRBJ1-1 . TRBV5-5 . CAARRGWLGTEAFF TGTGCCGCGAGAAGGGGGTGGTTAGGAACTGAAGCTTTCTTT
TRBJ1-6 TRBD1 TRBV28 . CASSLRTGTNSPLHF TGTGCCAGCAGCCTCCGGACAGGGACGAATTCACCCCTCCACTTT
TRBJ2-7 TRBD1 TRBV2 . CASEAGGLNAYEQYF TGTGCCAGCGAGGCAGGGGGCTTAAATGCCTACGAGCAGTACTTC
TRBJ1-1 TRBD1 TRBV12-3/TRBV12-4 . CASSLQGETEAFF TGTGCCAGCAGTCTACAGGGGGAGACTGAAGCTTTCTTT
TRBJ2-3 TRBD2 TRBV20-1 . CSASGTSGRADTQYF TGCAGTGCTAGTGGGACTAGCGGGAGGGCCGATACGCAGTATTTT
TRBJ2-1 TRBD2 TRBV7-9 . CASRTSGSYNEQFF TGTGCCAGCCGGACTAGCGGGAGTTACAATGAGCAGTTCTTC
TRBJ2-5 TRBD2 TRBV18 . CASSPPGTSGSRLETQYF TGTGCCAGCTCACCACCCGGGACTAGCGGTTCCCGTTTGGAGACCCAGTACTTC
TRBJ2-1 TRBD2 TRBV9 . CASSVVVAGGPNEQFF TGTGCCAGCAGCGTAGTGGTAGCGGGAGGGCCAAATGAGCAGTTCTTC
TRBJ2-5 TRBD2 TRBV7-2 . CASSLTSGYQETQYF TGTGCCAGCAGCTTAACTAGCGGGTACCAAGAGACCCAGTACTTC
TRBJ2-3 . TRBV28 . CASSLTSGFSPADTQYF TGTGCCAGCAGTTTAACATCAGGGTTTTCCCCCGCAGATACGCAGTATTTT
TRBJ1-5 . TRBV4-1 . CASARGSGQPQHF TGCGCCAGCGCGCGAGGGTCGGGACAGCCCCAGCATTTT
TRBJ2-7 TRBD1 TRBV5-1 few CASSKGTGALSEQYF TGCGCCAGCAGCAAAGGGACAGGGGCTCTCAGCGAGCAGTACTTC
TRBJ2-3 TRBD2 TRBV4-1 . CASRLAGARPDTQYF TGCGCCAGCCGACTAGCGGGAGCGCGCCCAGATACGCAGTATTTT